This TCR beta chain was recovered during a study of T cell responses to AZD1222 COVID-19 vaccine. Sequencing was performed with immunoSEQ multiplex PCR; in TCRdb, only in-frame clones are kept and a portion is missing. Among about 160,000 clones listed, 88% were seen once. Study conclusions and caveats: Targeting of unmutated variant regions was reportedly seen in nearly half of spike-specific TCRs. Possibly, clonal diversity was underestimated; donors were largely white British and included more females. Spike as a whole was targeted by vaccine-associated CD4 TCRs, dominant at 160-218 and 743-854.

This CDR3 comprises 13 residues. The germline V gene has CDR1 SQVTM and CDR2 ANQGSEA. V was pared by 5 bases and J by 4 bases, with 2 bases of the junction left unmatched. Points on this clone: Its antigen is not known.

The chain joins TRBV29-1 to TRBJ2-6; 7 bases fit TRBD1. This clonotype originated in an adult who received the AZD1222 COVID-19 vaccine. This specimen was peripheral blood, taken 28 days after the second AZD1222 dose. CDR3 region: CSVQGDGANVLTF. For the CDR3, the DNA is TGCAGCGTTCAGGGGGACGGGGCCAACGTCCTGACTTTC.